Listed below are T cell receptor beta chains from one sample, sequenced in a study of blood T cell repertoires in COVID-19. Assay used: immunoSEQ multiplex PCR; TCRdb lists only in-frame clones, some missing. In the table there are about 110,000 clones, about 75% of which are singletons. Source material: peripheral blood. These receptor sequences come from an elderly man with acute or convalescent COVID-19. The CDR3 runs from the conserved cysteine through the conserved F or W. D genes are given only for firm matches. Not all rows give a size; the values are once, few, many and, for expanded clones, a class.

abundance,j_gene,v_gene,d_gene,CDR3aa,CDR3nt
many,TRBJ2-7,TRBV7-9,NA,CASSSGISYEQYF,TGTGCCAGCAGCTCCGGGATCTCCTACGAGCAGTACTTC
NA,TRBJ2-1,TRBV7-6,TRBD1,CASSATRGSNEQFF,TGTGCCAGCAGCGCGACCAGGGGGAGCAATGAGCAGTTCTTC
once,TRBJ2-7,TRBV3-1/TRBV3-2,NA,CASSQELLDSSYEQYF,TGTGCCAGCAGCCAAGAACTTTTGGACAGTTCCTACGAGCAGTACTTC
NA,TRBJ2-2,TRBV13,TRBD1,CASSLDRGELFF,TGTGCCAGCAGCTTGGACAGGGGGGAGCTGTTTTTT
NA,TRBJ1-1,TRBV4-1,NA,CASSQDPQGFGWDTEAFF,TGCGCCAGCAGCCAAGACCCGCAGGGGTTCGGGTGGGACACTGAAGCTTTCTTT
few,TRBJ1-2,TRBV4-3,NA,CASSQDLGGGYGYTF,TGCGCCAGCAGCCAAGATCTTGGGGGAGGGTATGGCTACACCTTC
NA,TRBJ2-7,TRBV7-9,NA,CASSPPGAPDEQYF,TGTGCCAGCAGCCCTCCGGGAGCCCCGGACGAGCAGTACTTC
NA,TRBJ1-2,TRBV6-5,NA,CASSYGGPGGYTF,TGTGCCAGCAGTTACGGAGGTCCTGGGGGCTACACCTTC
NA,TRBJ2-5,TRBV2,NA,CASRSKGRTHQETQYF,TGTGCCAGCAGATCGAAGGGGAGGACCCACCAAGAGACCCAGTACTTC
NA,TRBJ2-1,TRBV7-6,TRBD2,CASSLGLADEQFF,TGTGCCAGCAGCCTGGGACTAGCGGATGAGCAGTTCTTC
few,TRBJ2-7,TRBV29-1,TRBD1,CSVGGTGSYEQYF,TGCAGCGTTGGGGGGACAGGTTCCTACGAGCAGTACTTC
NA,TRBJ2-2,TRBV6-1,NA,CASSSPGLIGGELFF,TGTGCCAGCAGTTCTCCCGGACTTATCGGCGGGGAGCTGTTTTTT
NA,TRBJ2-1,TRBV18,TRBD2,CASSPQLAGGRNEQFF,TGTGCCAGCTCACCTCAACTAGCGGGAGGGCGGAATGAGCAGTTCTTC
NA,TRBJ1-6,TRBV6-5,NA,CASSRSDSRTPLHF,TGTGCCAGCAGCCGATCCGACAGTAGGACACCCCTCCACTTT
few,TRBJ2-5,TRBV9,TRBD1,CASSVAGGSQETQYF,TGTGCCAGCAGCGTAGCAGGGGGCTCTCAAGAGACCCAGTACTTC
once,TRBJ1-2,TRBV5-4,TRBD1,CASRPGQGYGYTF,TGTGCCAGCAGGCCCGGACAGGGGTATGGCTACACCTTC
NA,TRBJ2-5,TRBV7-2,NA,CASSLGLGRETQYF,TGTGCCAGCAGCTTAGGACTAGGGCGGGAGACCCAGTACTTC
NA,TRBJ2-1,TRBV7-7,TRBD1,CASSPAGQGNEQFF,TGTGCTAGCAGCCCCGCGGGACAGGGGAATGAGCAGTTCTTC
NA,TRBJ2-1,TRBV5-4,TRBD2,CASSLGAGRDNEQFF,TGTGCCAGCAGCTTGGGAGCGGGAAGGGACAATGAGCAGTTCTTC
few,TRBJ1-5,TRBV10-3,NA,CAAQDSNQPQHF,TGTGCCGCCCAGGATAGCAATCAGCCCCAGCATTTT
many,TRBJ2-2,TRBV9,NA,CASSARGTGELFF,TGTGCCAGCAGCGCTAGGGGAACCGGGGAGCTGTTTTTT
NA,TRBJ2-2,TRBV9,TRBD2,CAPTAGTKRAGELFF,TGTGCACCGACCGCCGGGACTAAGAGAGCCGGGGAGCTGTTTTTT